This TCR beta chain was sequenced in a study of OX40 agonist ivuxolimab in advanced cancers. Across the whole study: Patients took ivuxolimab, an agonistic anti-OX40 (CD134) antibody. Study outcomes and limitations: CD8+ T cells (on average) carried more expanded clones than CD4+ T cells. Dose levels from 0.1 to 3.0 mg/kg saw CD4+ and CD8+ blood T cells expand clonally by week 6.

Blood specimens came from baseline, cycle 4 day 1, and cycle 7 day 1. The CDR3 has 12 amino acids. V lost 5 bases and J 6 bases, leaving 8 bases between the germline ends. CDR1 SEHNR and CDR2 FQNEAQ come from the germline V gene (reference sequence). Data came from immunoSEQ multiplex PCR; TCRdb stores just in-frame clones and leaves some out. The table shows 20,000 to 25,000 clones, with approximately 82% occurring only once. Comments on this clone: Its antigen is not known.

This rearrangement joins TRBV7-9 to TRBJ2-1; no firm D call. This TCR was recovered from an adult with an advanced solid tumor such as melanoma, head and neck, liver or kidney cancer. Sequenced material: CD4+ or CD8+ T cells sorted from blood, taken in a trial of the OX40 agonist ivuxolimab. In DNA, the CDR3 is TGTGCCAGCAGCGAGATAAGCAATGAGCAGTTCTTC. Amino acids: CASSEISNEQFF.